This TCR beta chain is drawn from a study of identical twins. MiXCR, run by TCRdb on the 5' RACE reads, gives a single entry per CDR3 protein. The sample lists 500,000 to 600,000 distinct CDR3 sequences, approximately 22% occurring once. Germline CDR1 reads LGHNA; CDR2 reads YNFKEQ. This CDR3 has 17 residues. V lost 2 bases to trimming and J lost 3 bases; unmatched junction nucleotides: 10. The sample was also linked to a second study, of T cells expressing NK-cell markers.

Sequencing used CD4+ T cells sorted from blood. This sequence joins TRBV4-2 and TRBJ2-1, with TRBD1 matching over 7 bases. This TCR was sampled from a woman between 18 and 29 years old in good health. In DNA form, the CDR3 reads TGTGCCAGCAGCCAACAAAAAGAGGGGGACAGCTACAATGAGCAGTTCTTC. Amino acids: CASSQQKEGDSYNEQFF.